This is a list of T cell receptor beta chains from one sample in a study of beta chain features in type 1 diabetes. Here immunoSEQ multiplex PCR was the method, and the copy in TCRdb shows in-frame clones only, minus some. The repertoire consists of 970,000 or so clones, with 15% to 20% occurring once and the leading ten covering around 0.02%. Sequencing was carried out using naive CD4+ T cells from blood. The receptors come from a woman aged 18-29 years in good health. The CDR3 runs from the conserved cysteine through the conserved F or W. A D gene is named only where the DNA matches it firmly. Clone size is stated in some rows and not others, as once, few, many or a class when expanded.

J gene: TRBJ2-7
V gene: TRBV5-6
clone size: .
D gene: .
CDR3 DNA: TGTGCCAGCAGCTTACAGGAAGAGCAGTACTTC
CDR3 protein: CASSLQEEQYF

J gene: TRBJ1-2
V gene: TRBV7-8
clone size: .
D gene: TRBD1
CDR3 DNA: TGTGCCAGCAGCCCGACACCACAGGGGGGCTATGGCTACACCTTC
CDR3 protein: CASSPTPQGGYGYTF

J gene: TRBJ2-3
V gene: TRBV5-1
clone size: .
D gene: TRBD2
CDR3 DNA: TGCGCCAGCAGCGCAGGACTAGCGGGAATAGATACGCAGTATTTT
CDR3 protein: CASSAGLAGIDTQYF

J gene: TRBJ2-7
V gene: TRBV7-9
clone size: .
D gene: TRBD2
CDR3 DNA: TGTGCCAGCAGCTTAGCTATAGCGGGAGTGTCCTACGAGCAGTACTTC
CDR3 protein: CASSLAIAGVSYEQYF

J gene: TRBJ2-3
V gene: TRBV27
clone size: .
D gene: .
CDR3 DNA: TGTGCCAGCAGCCTTAGACTTCCCCACACAGATACGCAGTATTTT
CDR3 protein: CASSLRLPHTDTQYF

J gene: TRBJ2-5
V gene: TRBV18
clone size: once
D gene: .
CDR3 DNA: TGTGCCAGCTCACTCAACTTGGACTTCCTGGGTACCCAGTACTTC
CDR3 protein: CASSLNLDFLGTQYF

J gene: TRBJ2-5
V gene: TRBV28
clone size: few
D gene: .
CDR3 DNA: TGTGCCAGCAGTAATACGGGGGCCCAAGAGACCCAGTACTTC
CDR3 protein: CASSNTGAQETQYF

J gene: TRBJ1-5
V gene: TRBV28
clone size: .
D gene: .
CDR3 DNA: TGTGCCAGCAGTTTAGGCGGGCAGCCCCAGCATTTT
CDR3 protein: CASSLGGQPQHF

J gene: TRBJ1-1
V gene: TRBV7-8
clone size: .
D gene: .
CDR3 DNA: TGTGCCAGCAGATTAGCGCAGGCCGGCACTGAAGCTTTCTTT
CDR3 protein: CASRLAQAGTEAFF

J gene: TRBJ2-3
V gene: TRBV28
clone size: .
D gene: TRBD2
CDR3 DNA: TGTGCCAGCAGTTCCTTAGCTAGCGGGAGGGCTTCTAGCACAGATACGCAGTATTTT
CDR3 protein: CASSSLASGRASSTDTQYF

J gene: TRBJ2-1
V gene: TRBV28
clone size: few
D gene: .
CDR3 DNA: TGTGCCAGCAGGGAGCTACAAGGGCAGTTCTTC
CDR3 protein: CASRELQGQFF

J gene: TRBJ1-1
V gene: TRBV6-5
clone size: .
D gene: .
CDR3 DNA: TGTGCCAGCAGTCACCTAGGACTAGCTTTCTTT
CDR3 protein: CASSHLGLAFF

J gene: TRBJ2-6
V gene: TRBV10-3
clone size: few
D gene: .
CDR3 DNA: TGTGCCATCACTGACAGATTGAGCTCTGGGGCCAACGTCCTGACTTTC
CDR3 protein: CAITDRLSSGANVLTF

J gene: TRBJ1-2
V gene: TRBV5-6
clone size: few
D gene: .
CDR3 DNA: TGTGCCAGCAGCCCGGCGTACAGTTATGGCTACACCTTC
CDR3 protein: CASSPAYSYGYTF

J gene: TRBJ2-4
V gene: TRBV20-1
clone size: few
D gene: .
CDR3 DNA: TGCAGTGCTAGAGCCGACAGGCATCAGTACTTC
CDR3 protein: CSARADRHQYF

J gene: TRBJ2-7
V gene: TRBV28
clone size: few
D gene: TRBD2
CDR3 DNA: TGTGCCAGCAGTTCCCAAGCGGGGAACGAGCAGTACTTC
CDR3 protein: CASSSQAGNEQYF

J gene: TRBJ2-7
V gene: TRBV6-1
clone size: .
D gene: TRBD2
CDR3 DNA: TGTGCCAGCAGTTCCCGGACTAGCGGGAGCTACGAGCAGTACTTC
CDR3 protein: CASSSRTSGSYEQYF

J gene: TRBJ2-1
V gene: TRBV2
clone size: few
D gene: TRBD2
CDR3 DNA: TGTGCCAGCAGTACGAATCGGCTAGCGGGAGTTCCTACCGAGCAGTTCTTC
CDR3 protein: CASSTNRLAGVPTEQFF

J gene: TRBJ2-6
V gene: TRBV6-5
clone size: few
D gene: .
CDR3 DNA: TGTGCCAGCAGATCGTCTGGGGCCAACGTCCTGACTTTC
CDR3 protein: CASRSSGANVLTF

J gene: TRBJ2-6
V gene: TRBV5-1
clone size: .
D gene: .
CDR3 DNA: TGCGCCAGCAGCTCAGGATCCATACCAGGGGCCAACGTCCTGACTTTC
CDR3 protein: CASSSGSIPGANVLTF